Each of the 6 T cell receptor beta chains below was sequenced from the same sample in a study of blood T cell repertoires in COVID-19 (dated by TCRdb to the early 2020s). The library was obtained by the immunoSEQ multiplex PCR assay. This immuneACCESS table, as held by TCRdb, lists in-frame sequences with V and J called but not all clones. Of the missing ones, under half trace to an unresolved V gene in checked studies; the others have no known cause. The sample has some 54,000 clones on record, around 92% of them singletons. The ten largest clones add up to roughly 2.4% of the sample. The sample taken for sequencing was peripheral blood. These receptors came from a man in his 60s with acute or convalescent COVID-19.

The chain employs TRBV23-1 and TRBJ2-5; 9 nucleotides agree with TRBD1. TRBV23-1 is sorted into the ORF group, with uncertain function. The CDR3 totals 15 residues. The V gene end was trimmed by 4 bases and the J gene end by 6 bases; junction bases not matched to a gene: 9. In nucleotides, the CDR3 is TGCGCCAGCAGTCTGGACAGGGGAAAGGAGAAGACCCAGTACTTC. Protein: CASSLDRGKEKTQYF.

The rearrangement uses TRBV12-5 and TRBJ2-1; the match to TRBD2 covers 14 bases. CDR3 size: 20 residues. J gave up 0 bases and V 5 bases, and 12 bases lay outside the gene matches. The germline V gene has CDR1 LGHNT and CDR2 FRNRAP. The CDR3 nucleotides are TGTGCTAGTGGTGACGCGGGACTAGCGGGAGTTTTCGCCTCCTACAATGAGCAGTTCTTC. Protein product: CASGDAGLAGVFASYNEQFF.

This chain uses TRBV3-1 (or the pseudogene TRBV3-2) with TRBJ2-3; 7 bases line up with TRBD2. The CDR3 extends over 15 amino acids. The V and J ends lost 1 base and 3 bases, in that order; junction bases with no gene match: 4. Per the germline V gene, CDR1 is LGHDT and CDR2 is YNNKEL (reference sequence). The CDR3 spells CASSQGGGSTDTQYF. In DNA form, the CDR3 reads TGTGCCAGCAGCCAAGGGGGCGGGAGTACAGATACGCAGTATTTT.

This chain links TRBV6-6 with TRBJ1-3, with 7 positions matching TRBD1. The CDR3 is 14 residues long. Trimming cost V 2 bases and J 8 bases; bases outside gene matches: 6. CDR1 MNHNY and CDR2 SVGAGI come from the germline V gene (reference sequence). CDR3 coding DNA: TGTGCCAGCAGTTACCTCGACAGGGCGGACACCATATATTTT. Translated: CASSYLDRADTIYF.

The rearrangement uses TRBV9 and TRBJ2-1; D might be TRBD1 (5 bases). Germline CDR1 is SGDLS and CDR2 is YYNGEE. V shed 4 bases and J shed 11 bases, with 13 bases lying between them. This CDR3 has 12 residues. CDR3 DNA sequence: TGTGCCAGCAGCCCAAGACAGTCTCAGCAGTTCTTC. Translated, it gives CASSPRQSQQFF.

The chain recombines TRBV11-3 with TRBJ1-3; 7 positions match TRBD1. The V and J ends lost 5 bases and 0 bases, in that order; junction bases with no gene match: 7. CDR3 size: 16 residues. Germline V gene lookup returns CDR1 SGHNT and CDR2 YENEEA. The CDR3 loop is CASSAGRGNSGNTIYF. The CDR3 region has the DNA TGTGCCAGCAGCGCGGGCAGGGGGAACTCTGGAAACACCATATATTTT.